Listed below are T cell receptor beta chains from one sample, sequenced in a study of PD-1 blockade in mismatch repair-deficient tumors. Assay used: immunoSEQ multiplex PCR; TCRdb lists only in-frame clones, some missing. The top ten clones hold less than 6% of a sample with approximately 80,000 clones, 80% to 90% of them seen once. The sequenced sample was peripheral blood, obtained 44 weeks after starting pembrolizumab. The receptors were gathered from an adult with mismatch repair-deficient cancer. Both conserved end residues are part of each CDR3. D genes are given only for firm matches.

>TRBD2|TRBV29-1|TRBJ2-1
TGCAGCGTTGACGGGGGGAGTCGGGCGTTCTTC
CSVDGGSRAFF
>NA|TRBV7-9|TRBJ2-7
TGTGCCAGCAGCCGTACAGGAATTTCCTACGAGCAGTACTTC
CASSRTGISYEQYF
>TRBD1|TRBV14|TRBJ1-1
TGTGCCAGCAGCCAAGCTCCGGGACAGGGGTCCAACACTGAAGCTTTCTTT
CASSQAPGQGSNTEAFF
>TRBD2|TRBV5-1|TRBJ2-3
TGCGCCAGCAGCCTCATACTAGCGGGAGGATCAGATACGCAGTATTTT
CASSLILAGGSDTQYF
>NA|TRBV5-6|TRBJ2-1
TGTGCCAGCAGCTTGGGTGCAGGGTTCCGGAATGAGCAGTTCTTC
CASSLGAGFRNEQFF
>TRBD2|TRBV9|TRBJ2-3
TGTGCCAGCAGCGTTTTAGCGGGAGGGCGACGCACAGATACGCAGTATTTT
CASSVLAGGRRTDTQYF
>NA|TRBV5-4|TRBJ2-7
TGTGCCAGCAGCGCACAGCACGAGCAGTACTTC
CASSAQHEQYF
>TRBD1|TRBV19|TRBJ1-5
TGTGCCAGTAGACATCCGGGACAGGGGGGCGACAATCAGCCCCAGCATTTT
CASRHPGQGGDNQPQHF
>NA|TRBV7-9|TRBJ1-5
TGTGCCAGCAGCTCCCAAAAGTGGTACGAGGGCAATCAGCCCCAGCATTTT
CASSSQKWYEGNQPQHF
>TRBD1|TRBV5-6|TRBJ2-7
TGTGCCAGCAGCTCAGGGGGATCTTACGAGCAGTACTTC
CASSSGGSYEQYF